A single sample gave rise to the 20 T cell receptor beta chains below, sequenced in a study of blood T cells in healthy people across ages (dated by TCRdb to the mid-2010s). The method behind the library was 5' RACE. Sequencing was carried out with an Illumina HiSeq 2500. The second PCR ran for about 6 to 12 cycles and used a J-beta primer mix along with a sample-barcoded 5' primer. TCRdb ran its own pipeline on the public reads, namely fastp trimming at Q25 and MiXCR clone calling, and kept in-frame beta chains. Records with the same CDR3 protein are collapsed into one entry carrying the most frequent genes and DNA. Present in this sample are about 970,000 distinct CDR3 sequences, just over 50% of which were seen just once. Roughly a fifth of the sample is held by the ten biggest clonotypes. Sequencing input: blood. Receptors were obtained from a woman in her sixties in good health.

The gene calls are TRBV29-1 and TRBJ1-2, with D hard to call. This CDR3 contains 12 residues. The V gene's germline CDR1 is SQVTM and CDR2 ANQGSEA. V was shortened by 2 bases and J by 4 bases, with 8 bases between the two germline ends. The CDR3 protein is CSVERVPYGYTF. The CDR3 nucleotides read TGCAGCGTTGAACGGGTTCCCTATGGCTACACCTTC.

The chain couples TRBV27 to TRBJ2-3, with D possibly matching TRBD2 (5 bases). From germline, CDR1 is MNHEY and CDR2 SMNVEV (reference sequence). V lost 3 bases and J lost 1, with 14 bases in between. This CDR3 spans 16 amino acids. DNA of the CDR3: TGTGCCAGCAGTTTTAGGACGGGGAGCCGCACAGATACGCAGTATTTT. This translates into CASSFRTGSRTDTQYF.

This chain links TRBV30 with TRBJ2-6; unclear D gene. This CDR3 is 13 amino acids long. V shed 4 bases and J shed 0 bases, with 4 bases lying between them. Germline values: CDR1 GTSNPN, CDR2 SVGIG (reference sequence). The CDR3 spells CAWKNSGANVLTF. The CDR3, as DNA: TGTGCCTGGAAAAACTCTGGGGCCAACGTCCTGACTTTC.

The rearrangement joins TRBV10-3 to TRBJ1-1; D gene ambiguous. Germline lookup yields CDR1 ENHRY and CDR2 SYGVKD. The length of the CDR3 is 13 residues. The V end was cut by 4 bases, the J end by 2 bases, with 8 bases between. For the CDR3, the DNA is TGTGCCATCAGTGCGCAGGAAAACACTGAAGCTTTCTTT. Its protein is CAISAQENTEAFF.

The chain's CDR3 is CASSEDSFTRAGQDYGYTF. DNA for the CDR3: TGTGCCAGCAGTGAAGATTCATTTACTCGGGCTGGACAAGACTATGGCTACACCTTC. J is TRBJ1-2 and V is TRBV25-1; D is possibly TRBD1 (5 bases). The CDR3 covers 19 residues. The germline CDR1 and CDR2 sequences are MGHDK and SYGVNS. Deletions cut 2 bases from V and 3 bases from J, with 25 bases between.

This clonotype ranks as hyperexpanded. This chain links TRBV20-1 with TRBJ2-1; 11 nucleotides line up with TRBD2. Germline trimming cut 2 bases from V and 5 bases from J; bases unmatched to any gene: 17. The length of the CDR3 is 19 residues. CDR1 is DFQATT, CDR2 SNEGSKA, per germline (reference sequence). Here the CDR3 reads CSARSLTSGIPGSHNEQFF. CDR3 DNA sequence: TGCAGTGCTAGATCATTGACTAGCGGGATCCCCGGGTCACACAATGAGCAGTTCTTC.

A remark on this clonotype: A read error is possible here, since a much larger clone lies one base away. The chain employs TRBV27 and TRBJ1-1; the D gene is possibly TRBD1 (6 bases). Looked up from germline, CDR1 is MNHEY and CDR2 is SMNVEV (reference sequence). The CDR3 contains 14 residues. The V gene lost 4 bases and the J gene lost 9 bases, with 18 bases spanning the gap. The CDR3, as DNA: TGTGCCAGCAGTTCGGGGGGGGCCGGCGGAAAAGCTTTCTTT. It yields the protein CASSSGGAGGKAFF.

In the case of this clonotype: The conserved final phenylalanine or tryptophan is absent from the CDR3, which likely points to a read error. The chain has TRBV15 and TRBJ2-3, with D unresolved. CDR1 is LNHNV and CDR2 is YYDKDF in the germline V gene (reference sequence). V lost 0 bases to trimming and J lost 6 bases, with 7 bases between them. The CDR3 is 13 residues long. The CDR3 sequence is CATSRDAPDTQYV. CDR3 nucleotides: TGTGCCACCAGCAGAGATGCGCCTGATACGCAGTATGTT.

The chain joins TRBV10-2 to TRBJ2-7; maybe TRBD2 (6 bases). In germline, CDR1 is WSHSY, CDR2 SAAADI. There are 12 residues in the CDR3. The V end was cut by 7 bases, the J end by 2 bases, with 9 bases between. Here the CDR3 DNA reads TGCGCCAGCACGGGGGACCCCTACGAGCAGTACTTC. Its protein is CASTGDPYEQYF.

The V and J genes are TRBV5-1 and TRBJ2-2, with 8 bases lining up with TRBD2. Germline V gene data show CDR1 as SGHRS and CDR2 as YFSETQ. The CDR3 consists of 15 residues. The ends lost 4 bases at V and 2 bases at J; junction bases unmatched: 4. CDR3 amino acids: CASSITSGNTGELFF. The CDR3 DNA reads TGCGCCAGCAGCATTACTAGCGGAAACACCGGGGAGCTGTTTTTT. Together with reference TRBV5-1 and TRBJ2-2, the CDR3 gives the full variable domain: KAGVTQTPRYLIKTRGQQVTLSCSPISGHRSVSWYQQTPGQGLQFLFEYFSETQRNKGNFPGRFSGRQFSNSRSEMNVSTLELGDSALYLCASSITSGNTGELFFGEGSRLTVL.

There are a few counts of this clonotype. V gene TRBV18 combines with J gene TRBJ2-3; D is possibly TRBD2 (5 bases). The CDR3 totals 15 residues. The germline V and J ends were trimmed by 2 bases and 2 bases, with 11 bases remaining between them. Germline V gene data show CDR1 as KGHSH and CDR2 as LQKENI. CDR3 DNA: TGTGCCAGCTCACCATCTACTAGTTCCACAGATACGCAGTATTTT. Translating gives CASSPSTSSTDTQYF.

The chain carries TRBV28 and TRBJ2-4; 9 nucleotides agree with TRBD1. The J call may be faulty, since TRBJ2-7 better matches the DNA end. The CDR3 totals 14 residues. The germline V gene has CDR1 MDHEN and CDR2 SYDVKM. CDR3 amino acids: CASTEDRGPYEQYF. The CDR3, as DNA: TGTGCCAGCACCGAGGACAGGGGACCCTACGAGCAGTACTTC.

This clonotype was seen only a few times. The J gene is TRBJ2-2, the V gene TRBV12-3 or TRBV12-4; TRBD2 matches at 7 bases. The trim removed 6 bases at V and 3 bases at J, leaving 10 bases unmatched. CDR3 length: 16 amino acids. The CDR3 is CASSNVGGLDTGELFF. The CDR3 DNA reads TGTGCCAGCAGCAACGTAGGAGGACTAGACACCGGGGAGCTGTTTTTT.

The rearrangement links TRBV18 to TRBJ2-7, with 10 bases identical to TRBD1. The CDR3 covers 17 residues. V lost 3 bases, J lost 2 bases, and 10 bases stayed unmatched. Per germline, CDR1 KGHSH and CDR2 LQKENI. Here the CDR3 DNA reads TGTGCCAGCTCACCTAATCGGGGGACAGGGGCCGCCTACGAGCAGTACTTC. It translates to CASSPNRGTGAAYEQYF. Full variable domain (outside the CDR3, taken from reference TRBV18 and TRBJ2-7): NAGVMQNPRHLVRRRGQEARLRCSPMKGHSHVYWYRQLPEEGLKFMVYLQKENIIDESGMPKERFSAEFPKEGPSILRIQQVVRGDSAAYFCASSPNRGTGAAYEQYFGPGTRLTVT.

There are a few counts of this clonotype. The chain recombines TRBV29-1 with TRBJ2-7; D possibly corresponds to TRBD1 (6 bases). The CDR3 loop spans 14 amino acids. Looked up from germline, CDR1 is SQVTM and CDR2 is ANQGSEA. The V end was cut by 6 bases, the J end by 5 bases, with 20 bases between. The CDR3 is CSVLLGQGWDEQYF. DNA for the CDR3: TGCAGCGTCCTTTTGGGGCAGGGGTGGGACGAGCAGTACTTC.

CDR3 sequence reads: CASSPSRSSASSNYNEQFF. DNA for the CDR3: TGTGCCAGCAGCCCCTCTCGCTCTAGCGCTTCCTCGAACTACAATGAGCAGTTCTTC. V gene TRBV3-1 combines with J gene TRBJ2-1; perhaps TRBD2 as D (6 bases). The V gene lost 4 bases and the J gene lost 3 bases, with 25 bases spanning the gap. Germline CDR1 reads LGHDT; CDR2 reads YNNKEL (reference sequence). The CDR3 extends over 19 amino acids.

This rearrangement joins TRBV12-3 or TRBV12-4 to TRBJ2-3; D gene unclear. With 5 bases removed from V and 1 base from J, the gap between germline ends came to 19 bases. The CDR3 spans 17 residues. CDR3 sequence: CASSPPAFISGTDTQYF. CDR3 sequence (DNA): TGTGCCAGCAGTCCCCCGGCCTTTATATCTGGCACAGATACGCAGTATTTT.

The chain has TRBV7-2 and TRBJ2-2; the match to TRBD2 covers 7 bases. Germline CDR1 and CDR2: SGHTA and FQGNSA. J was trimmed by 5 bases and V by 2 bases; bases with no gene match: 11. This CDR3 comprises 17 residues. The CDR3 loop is CASSLTPSSGLTGELFF. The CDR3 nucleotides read TGTGCCAGCAGCTTAACCCCTTCTAGCGGACTAACCGGGGAGCTGTTTTTT.

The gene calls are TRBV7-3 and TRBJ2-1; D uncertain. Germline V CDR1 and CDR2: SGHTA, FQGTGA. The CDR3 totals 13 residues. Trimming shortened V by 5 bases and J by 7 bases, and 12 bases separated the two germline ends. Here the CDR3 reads CASSRHLENEQFF. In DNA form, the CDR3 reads TGTGCCAGCAGCCGGCATCTAGAGAATGAGCAGTTCTTC.

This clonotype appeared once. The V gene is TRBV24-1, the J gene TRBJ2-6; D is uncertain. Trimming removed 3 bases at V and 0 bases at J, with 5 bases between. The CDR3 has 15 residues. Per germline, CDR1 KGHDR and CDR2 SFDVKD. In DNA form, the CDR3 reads TGTGCCACCAGTGATGAACACTCTGGGGCCAACGTCCTGACTTTC. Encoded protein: CATSDEHSGANVLTF.